This T cell receptor (beta chain) was captured in a study of T-cell memory formation after mild COVID-19. On the study more broadly: For the most part, TCR clusters were specific to one donor.

A remark on this clonotype: Antigen specificity is unknown.

TCRdb passed the 5' RACE reads through MiXCR, listing each CDR3 protein once. The sample lists 350,000 to 500,000 distinct CDR3 sequences, 20% to 25% occurring once. Overall study results and limits: Among clones contracting day 15 to 85, CD4/CD8 was balanced, whereas later expanders leaned CD4+. Most CD4+ clones that shrank were in CM and EM, while CD8+ ones turned up in EMRA.

The sample was PBMCs or a T cell subset sorted from them (not recorded which). This TCR derives from an adult woman who had mild COVID-19 (a few samples of this study predate the infection). Cell type and time point are not known.

The CDR3 nucleotides are TGTGCCAGCAGCGTAGATTCTTCAGCGGGAAGGGCCACAGATACGCAGTATTTT. This sequence encodes CASSVDSSAGRATDTQYF. The chain employs TRBV9 and TRBJ2-3; 7 nucleotides agree with TRBD2. The CDR3 is 18 amino acids. V shed 0 bases, J shed 2 bases, and the junction held 12 bases outside the gene matches. Germline CDR1 reads SGDLS; CDR2 reads YYNGEE.